Listed below are T cell receptor beta chains from one sample, sequenced in a study of T cells in narcolepsy. Only in-frame clones appear in the TCRdb table, and some are missing; sequencing was by immunoSEQ multiplex PCR. The sample carries about 12,000 clones, roughly 94% recorded once. Sequencing was performed on CD45RA- memory CD4+ T cells from PBMCs. The receptors derive from a human donor with narcolepsy. Each CDR3 is given without its conserved first and last residue.

J gene: TRBJ1-2; V gene: TRBV18; CDR3 protein: ASSPTLADSRHYGYT
J gene: TRBJ2-7; V gene: TRBV13; CDR3 protein: ASIKGGRNEQY
J gene: TRBJ1-2; V gene: TRBV18; CDR3 protein: ASSPAGDYGYT
J gene: TRBJ2-3; V gene: TRBV27; CDR3 protein: ASSQADTQY
J gene: TRBJ1-1; V gene: TRBV21-1; CDR3 protein: APHREGLNTEAF
J gene: TRBJ1-3; V gene: TRBV11-3; CDR3 protein: ASSPRVFRLSGNTIY
J gene: TRBJ2-7; V gene: TRBV19; CDR3 protein: ASSPVSGASYEQY
J gene: TRBJ2-1; V gene: TRBV5-6; CDR3 protein: ASSLAGKGAEDEQF
J gene: TRBJ2-1; V gene: TRBV5-1; CDR3 protein: ASSLASPPYNEQF
J gene: TRBJ2-7; V gene: TRBV6-5; CDR3 protein: ASTRTAVLAYEQY